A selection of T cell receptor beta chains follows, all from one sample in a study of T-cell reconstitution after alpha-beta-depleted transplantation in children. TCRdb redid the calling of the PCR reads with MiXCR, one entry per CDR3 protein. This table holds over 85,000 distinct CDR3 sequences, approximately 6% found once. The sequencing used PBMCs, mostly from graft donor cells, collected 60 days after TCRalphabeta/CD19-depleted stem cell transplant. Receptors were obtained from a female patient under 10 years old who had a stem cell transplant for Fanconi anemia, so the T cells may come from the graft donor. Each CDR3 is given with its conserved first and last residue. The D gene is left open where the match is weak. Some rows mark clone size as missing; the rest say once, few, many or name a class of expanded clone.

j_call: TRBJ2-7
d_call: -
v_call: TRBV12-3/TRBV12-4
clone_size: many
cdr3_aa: CASSPRQVGLSYEQYF
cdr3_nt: TGTGCCAGCAGTCCTCGACAGGTGGGCTTATCCTACGAGCAGTACTTC

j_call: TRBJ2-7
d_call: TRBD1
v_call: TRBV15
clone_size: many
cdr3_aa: CATSRDSLVRGQPYF
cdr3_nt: TGTGCCACCAGCAGGGATTCCCTGGTCAGGGGGCAACCTTACTTC

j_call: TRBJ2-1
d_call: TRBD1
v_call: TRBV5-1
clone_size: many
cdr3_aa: CASSLLPPGQGNNEQFF
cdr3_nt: TGCGCCAGCAGCTTGCTGCCCCCGGGACAGGGGAACAATGAGCAGTTCTTC

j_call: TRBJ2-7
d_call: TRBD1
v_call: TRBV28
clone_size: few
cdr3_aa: CASLGDRGYEQYF
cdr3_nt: TGTGCCAGCCTCGGCGACAGGGGTTACGAGCAGTACTTC

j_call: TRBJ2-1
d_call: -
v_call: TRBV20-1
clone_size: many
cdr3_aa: CSASYWPLDNEQFF
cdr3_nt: TGCAGTGCGAGTTACTGGCCCCTCGACAATGAGCAGTTCTTC

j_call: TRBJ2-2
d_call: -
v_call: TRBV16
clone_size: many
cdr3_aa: CASSPGHSTGELFF
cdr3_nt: TGTGCCAGCAGTCCCGGACACTCCACCGGGGAGCTGTTTTTT

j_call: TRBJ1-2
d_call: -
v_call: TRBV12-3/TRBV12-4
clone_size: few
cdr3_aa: CASRGTETGHGYTF
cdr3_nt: TGTGCCAGCAGGGGGACGGAGACGGGGCATGGCTACACCTTC

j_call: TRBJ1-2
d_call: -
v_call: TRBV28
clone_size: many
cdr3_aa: CASSLEGYGYTF
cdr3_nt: TGTGCCAGCAGTTTGGAGGGGTATGGCTACACCTTC

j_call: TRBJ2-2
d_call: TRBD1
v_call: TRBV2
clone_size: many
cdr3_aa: CAIYGTGALNTGELFF
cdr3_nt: TGTGCCATCTATGGGACAGGGGCCCTGAACACCGGGGAGCTGTTTTTT

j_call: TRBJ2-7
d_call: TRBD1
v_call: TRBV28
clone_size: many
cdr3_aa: CASSIGTGVYYEQYF
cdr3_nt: TGTGCCAGCAGTATCGGGACAGGTGTCTACTACGAGCAGTACTTC

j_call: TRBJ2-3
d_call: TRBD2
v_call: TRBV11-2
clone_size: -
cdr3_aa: CASSFRLRAGGTDTQYF
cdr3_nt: TGTGCCAGCAGCTTTAGGCTTCGGGCGGGGGGAACAGATACGCAGTATTTT

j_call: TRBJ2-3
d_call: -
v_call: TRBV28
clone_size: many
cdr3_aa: CASSSTGGTTDTQYF
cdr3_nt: TGTGCCAGCAGTTCTACAGGAGGGACTACAGATACGCAGTATTTT

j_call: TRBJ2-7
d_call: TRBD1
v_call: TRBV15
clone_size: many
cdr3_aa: CATSRDRDEGEQYF
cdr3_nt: TGTGCCACCAGCCGGGACAGGGATGAAGGCGAGCAGTACTTC

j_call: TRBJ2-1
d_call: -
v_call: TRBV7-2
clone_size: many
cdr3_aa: CASGPNRGGNEQFF
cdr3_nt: TGTGCCAGCGGCCCCAACAGGGGGGGAAATGAGCAGTTCTTC

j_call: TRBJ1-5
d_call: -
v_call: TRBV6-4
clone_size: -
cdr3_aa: CASSDRVHQPQHF
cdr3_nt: TGTGCCAGCAGTGACAGGGTCCATCAGCCCCAGCATTTT

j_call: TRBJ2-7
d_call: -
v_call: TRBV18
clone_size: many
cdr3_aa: CASSPTYEQYF
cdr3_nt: TGTGCCAGCTCACCGACTTACGAGCAGTACTTC

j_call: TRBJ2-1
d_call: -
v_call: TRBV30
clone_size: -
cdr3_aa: CAWSVRLAYNEQFF
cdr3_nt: TGTGCCTGGAGTGTGCGACTAGCCTACAATGAGCAGTTCTTC

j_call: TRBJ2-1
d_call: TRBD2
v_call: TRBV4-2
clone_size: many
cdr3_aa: CASSQASGTQGNEQFF
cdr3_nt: TGTGCCAGCAGCCAGGCCAGCGGGACCCAAGGGAATGAGCAGTTCTTC

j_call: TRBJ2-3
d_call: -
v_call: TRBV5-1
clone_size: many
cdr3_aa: CASADTDTQYF
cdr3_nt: TGCGCCAGCGCGGATACAGATACGCAGTATTTT